The source of this TCR beta chain is a study of cytomegalovirus exposure and HLA in healthy donors. Germline CDR1 and CDR2: LNHDA and SQIVND (reference sequence). CDR3 size: 17 residues. Unmatched junction bases numbered 10, after V lost 3 bases and J lost 4 bases. Sequenced by immunoSEQ multiplex PCR; TCRdb stores in-frame clones only, minus some. The sample shows approximately 200,000 clones, about 90% of them seen only once. Sample: PBMCs. The clonotype originates from a woman aged 18 to 35 in good health and CMV-seronegative. The chain joins TRBV19 to TRBJ2-5; TRBD2 agrees at 11 bases. In nucleotides, the CDR3 is TGTGCCAGTAGTATTGGGGCTAGCGGGGGGCTCCGAGAGACCCAGTACTTC. Its protein product is CASSIGASGGLRETQYF.